This is a list of T cell receptor beta chains from one sample in a study of CD8+ T cells in alopecia areata. Assay used: immunoSEQ multiplex PCR; TCRdb lists only in-frame clones, some missing. The data show roughly 210,000 clones, around 43% seen once. The sequencing here drew on CD4+ T cells sorted from blood, taken at roughly week 38, from a patient treated with tofacitinib. Receptor source: a human donor with alopecia areata. The CDR3 runs from the conserved cysteine through the conserved F or W. Each record gives: D gene, clone size, J gene, V gene, CDR3 protein, CDR3 DNA. The D gene is left open where the match is weak. The size field is filled for only some rows; it gives once, few, many or a size class.

>TRBD2|NA|TRBJ2-1|TRBV30
CACQTSGSWSEQFF
TGTGCCTGCCAGACTAGCGGGAGCTGGAGTGAGCAGTTCTTC
>NA|NA|TRBJ2-3|TRBV29-1
CSVDRQGWTDTQYF
TGCAGCGTTGATCGCCAGGGTTGGACAGATACGCAGTATTTT
>NA|many|TRBJ2-5|TRBV5-1
CASSLEPMKETQYF
TGCGCCAGCAGCTTGGAACCGATGAAAGAGACCCAGTACTTC
>NA|few|TRBJ2-7|TRBV7-2
CASSANRNEQYF
TGTGCCAGCAGCGCCAACAGGAACGAGCAGTACTTC
>TRBD1|few|TRBJ1-2|TRBV5-1
CASSGDGQGYGYTF
TGCGCCAGCAGCGGTGACGGACAGGGCTATGGCTACACCTTC
>NA|NA|TRBJ1-5|TRBV9
CASSEQGLSNQPQHF
TGTGCCAGCAGCGAGCAGGGGCTTAGCAATCAGCCCCAGCATTTT
>NA|NA|TRBJ2-1|TRBV6-5
CASRDSLSYNEQFF
TGTGCCAGCAGGGACAGCTTGTCCTACAATGAGCAGTTCTTC
>TRBD2|NA|TRBJ2-3|TRBV5-4
CASSLAGGLSTDTQYF
TGTGCCAGCAGCTTGGCGGGAGGGCTGAGCACAGATACGCAGTATTTT
>TRBD1|NA|TRBJ2-7|TRBV30
CAWTRRDRGNYEQYF
TGTGCCTGGACCCGAAGGGACAGGGGTAACTACGAGCAGTACTTC
>TRBD2|NA|TRBJ2-3|TRBV27
CASSRLAGGTDTQYF
TGTGCCAGCAGTAGACTAGCGGGAGGGACAGATACGCAGTATTTT
>NA|NA|TRBJ1-2|TRBV29-1
CSVEDRREDGYTF
TGCAGCGTTGAAGATCGCAGGGAAGATGGCTACACCTTC
>TRBD2|NA|TRBJ2-3|TRBV2
CASSRDSGISTDTQYF
TGTGCCAGCAGTCGCGATAGCGGGATTAGCACAGATACGCAGTATTTT
>NA|few|TRBJ2-2|TRBV4-1
CASSPYASGELFF
TGCGCCAGCAGCCCCTATGCGTCCGGGGAGCTGTTTTTT
>TRBD1|once|TRBJ2-5|TRBV30
CAWSTRSGRGETQYF
TGTGCCTGGAGTACCCGATCCGGCAGGGGGGAGACCCAGTACTTC
>NA|NA|TRBJ2-7|TRBV29-1
CSVEKGLDEQYF
TGCAGCGTTGAGAAGGGTTTGGACGAGCAGTACTTC
>NA|NA|TRBJ2-3|TRBV15
CATNPRLGRGGTDTQYF
TGTGCCACCAACCCAAGGCTAGGAAGGGGGGGCACAGATACGCAGTATTTT
>NA|NA|TRBJ1-1|TRBV6-1
CASSERQRPGTEAFF
TGTGCCAGCAGTGAACGTCAGAGGCCGGGCACTGAAGCTTTCTTT
>NA|once|TRBJ1-5|TRBV30
CAWSLLTDGQPQHF
TGTGCCTGGAGTTTACTGACAGATGGTCAGCCCCAGCATTTT
>TRBD2|NA|TRBJ2-1|TRBV5-1
CASSLLGTSGRHEQFF
TGCGCCAGCAGCTTGCTGGGGACTAGCGGGAGGCATGAGCAGTTCTTC
>TRBD2|NA|TRBJ2-7|TRBV11-2
CASSSGGTSVYEQYF
TGTGCCAGCAGCTCAGGCGGGACTAGCGTCTACGAGCAGTACTTC
>NA|NA|TRBJ2-7|TRBV7-8
CASSLVGPSEQYF
TGTGCCAGCAGCTTAGTAGGGCCCTCCGAGCAGTACTTC
>TRBD1|NA|TRBJ2-5|TRBV4-3
CASSQNRGTETQYF
TGCGCCAGCAGCCAGAACAGGGGGACAGAGACCCAGTACTTC
>NA|NA|TRBJ2-7|TRBV18
CASSPVSSYEQYF
TGTGCCAGCTCACCGGTGAGCTCCTACGAGCAGTACTTC
>TRBD1|NA|TRBJ2-1|TRBV29-1
CSGKGQGNEQFF
TGCAGCGGCAAGGGACAGGGGAATGAGCAGTTCTTC
>NA|NA|TRBJ1-2|TRBV7-9
CASSLDRVPGGGYTF
TGTGCCAGCAGCTTAGATAGGGTTCCGGGAGGCGGCTACACCTTC
>NA|NA|TRBJ1-5|TRBV14
CASRLSEEQPQHF
TGTGCCAGCAGGCTGTCAGAGGAACAGCCCCAGCATTTT
>NA|NA|TRBJ1-2|TRBV9
CASSAGASYGYTF
TGTGCCAGCAGTGCGGGGGCCAGCTATGGCTACACCTTC
>NA|NA|TRBJ1-2|TRBV7-2
CASSLAGRDNYGYTF
TGTGCCAGCAGCTTAGCGGGCAGGGACAACTATGGCTACACCTTC
>TRBD1|NA|TRBJ2-6|TRBV5-1
CASSAAADRGRTGANVLTF
TGCGCCAGCAGCGCGGCGGCGGACAGGGGGCGCACGGGGGCCAACGTCCTGACTTTC
>NA|NA|TRBJ2-3|TRBV28
CASSAPSTDTQYF
TGTGCCAGCTCGGCTCCTAGCACAGATACGCAGTATTTT
>NA|few|TRBJ2-1|TRBV29-1
CSVEEIGGAYNEQFF
TGCAGCGTTGAGGAGATCGGAGGAGCTTACAATGAGCAGTTCTTC
>NA|NA|TRBJ2-7|TRBV28
CASSLASSYEQYF
TGTGCCAGCAGTTTAGCTAGCTCCTACGAGCAGTACTTC
>TRBD2|NA|TRBJ2-1|TRBV7-3
CASSMTSGRYNEQFF
TGTGCCAGCAGCATGACTAGCGGGAGGTACAATGAGCAGTTCTTC
>TRBD2|few|TRBJ2-2|TRBV4-2
CASSRTAGGNTGELFF
TGTGCCAGCAGCCGAACAGCGGGAGGGAACACCGGGGAGCTGTTTTTT
>TRBD1|NA|TRBJ2-5|TRBV4-1
CASSQEKTGAQETQYF
TGCGCCAGCAGCCAGGAAAAAACAGGGGCCCAAGAGACCCAGTACTTC
>TRBD2|few|TRBJ2-1|TRBV4-1
CASSQVRASGHNEQFF
TGCGCCAGCAGCCAAGTTAGGGCTAGCGGCCACAATGAGCAGTTCTTC
>NA|NA|TRBJ1-2|TRBV6-5
CASSYRGYYGYTF
TGTGCCAGCAGTTACCGCGGTTACTATGGCTACACCTTC
>NA|NA|TRBJ1-1|TRBV7-8
CASSQDRVMPDTEAFF
TGTGCCAGCAGCCAAGATAGGGTGATGCCGGACACTGAAGCTTTCTTT
>TRBD1|NA|TRBJ1-2|TRBV5-1
CASSLVRDRVQRGYTF
TGCGCCAGCAGCTTGGTCAGGGACAGGGTACAGCGTGGCTACACCTTC
>NA|NA|TRBJ1-4|TRBV30
CAWSFSATNEKLFF
TGTGCCTGGAGTTTCAGCGCAACTAATGAAAAACTGTTTTTT
>NA|NA|TRBJ2-7|TRBV11-2
CASSHRPAYTHPYEQYF
TGTGCCAGCAGCCATAGACCGGCTTATACACATCCCTACGAGCAGTACTTC